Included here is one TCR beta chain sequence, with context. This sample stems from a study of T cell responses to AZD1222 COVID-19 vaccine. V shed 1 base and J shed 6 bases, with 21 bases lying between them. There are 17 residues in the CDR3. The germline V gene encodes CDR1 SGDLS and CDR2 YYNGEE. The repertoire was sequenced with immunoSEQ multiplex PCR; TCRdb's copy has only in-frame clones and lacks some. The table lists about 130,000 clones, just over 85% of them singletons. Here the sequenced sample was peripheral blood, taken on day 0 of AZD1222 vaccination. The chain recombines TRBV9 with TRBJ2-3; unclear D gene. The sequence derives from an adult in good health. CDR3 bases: TGTGCCAGCAGCGTAAGGTCACAGCCACCCCTAGGGGATACGCAGTATTTT. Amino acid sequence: CASSVRSQPPLGDTQYF.